This is a list of T cell receptor beta chains from one sample in a study of blood T cell repertoires in COVID-19. The data were produced by immunoSEQ multiplex PCR, yet TCRdb's version contains in-frame clones alone and is incomplete. The data contain about 55,000 clones, roughly 90% of them singletons. Material: peripheral blood. These TCRs come from a man aged 60 to 69 with active COVID-19. Each CDR3 is given with its conserved first and last residue. Each record gives: D gene, V gene, clone size, J gene, CDR3 protein, CDR3 DNA. A D gene is named only where the DNA matches it firmly. A clone size is listed for some rows: how often the clone was seen (once, few, many), or a class if it is expanded.

D: TRBD2
V: TRBV7-3
size: -
J: TRBJ2-7
CDR3: CASSQFPGGGYEQYF
DNA: TGTGCCAGCAGCCAATTCCCGGGAGGTGGTTACGAGCAGTACTTC

D: -
V: TRBV4-1
size: -
J: TRBJ2-5
CDR3: CASSQGRDTQETQYF
DNA: TGCGCCAGCAGCCAAGGCCGGGACACCCAAGAGACCCAGTACTTC

D: TRBD1
V: TRBV6-5
size: -
J: TRBJ2-1
CDR3: CASKRGDRAYNEQFF
DNA: TGTGCCAGCAAGAGGGGGGACAGGGCATACAATGAGCAGTTCTTC

D: -
V: TRBV7-9
size: -
J: TRBJ1-5
CDR3: CASSLDQGANQPQHF
DNA: TGTGCCAGCAGCTTAGATCAGGGCGCAAATCAGCCCCAGCATTTT

D: TRBD1
V: TRBV20-1
size: -
J: TRBJ2-2
CDR3: CSASATGPRTGELFF
DNA: TGCAGTGCTAGTGCGACAGGGCCACGCACCGGGGAGCTGTTTTTT

D: TRBD1
V: TRBV2
size: -
J: TRBJ2-7
CDR3: CASSEAYQGQGYEQYF
DNA: TGTGCCAGCAGTGAAGCCTACCAGGGACAGGGCTACGAGCAGTACTTC

D: TRBD2
V: TRBV3-1/TRBV3-2
size: -
J: TRBJ2-1
CDR3: CASSQPHRTSGSYNEQFF
DNA: TGTGCCAGCAGCCAACCCCACCGGACTAGCGGGAGCTACAATGAGCAGTTCTTC

D: -
V: TRBV23-1
size: -
J: TRBJ2-3
CDR3: CASSLSEGNTDTQYF
DNA: TGCGCCAGCAGTCTATCGGAGGGGAACACAGATACGCAGTATTTT

D: -
V: TRBV27
size: -
J: TRBJ2-3
CDR3: CASSPSTDTQYF
DNA: TGTGCCAGCAGTCCTAGCACAGATACGCAGTATTTT

D: -
V: TRBV6-5
size: -
J: TRBJ2-7
CDR3: CASSYSQAYEQYF
DNA: TGTGCCAGCAGTTACTCGCAGGCCTACGAGCAGTACTTC

D: -
V: TRBV11-3
size: -
J: TRBJ1-1
CDR3: CASSLDGGGTEAFF
DNA: TGTGCCAGCAGCTTAGATGGGGGGGGCACTGAAGCTTTCTTT

D: -
V: TRBV19
size: -
J: TRBJ1-1
CDR3: CASSMLGAGNTEAFF
DNA: TGTGCCAGTAGTATGCTGGGGGCGGGGAACACTGAAGCTTTCTTT

D: TRBD2
V: TRBV19
size: -
J: TRBJ2-1
CDR3: CASSMGLAGALDNEQFF
DNA: TGTGCCAGTAGTATGGGACTAGCGGGAGCCCTTGACAATGAGCAGTTCTTC

D: -
V: TRBV3-1/TRBV3-2
size: few
J: TRBJ2-7
CDR3: CASSQGPLTVYEQYF
DNA: TGTGCCAGCAGCCAAGGCCCCTTGACAGTCTACGAGCAGTACTTC

D: TRBD2
V: TRBV10-2
size: -
J: TRBJ2-2
CDR3: CASSDHPGLAGGGGAGELFF
DNA: TGCGCCAGCAGTGACCACCCGGGACTAGCGGGAGGAGGAGGGGCTGGGGAGCTGTTTTTT

D: -
V: TRBV3-1/TRBV3-2
size: -
J: TRBJ2-7
CDR3: CASSQGSDEQYF
DNA: TGTGCCAGCAGCCAAGGGTCGGACGAGCAGTACTTC

D: -
V: TRBV21-1
size: -
J: TRBJ2-5
CDR3: CASSKDGETQYF
DNA: TGTGCCAGCAGCAAAGACGGGGAGACCCAGTACTTC

D: -
V: TRBV11-2
size: -
J: TRBJ2-6
CDR3: CASSPESSGANVLTF
DNA: TGTGCCAGCAGCCCCGAGAGCTCTGGGGCCAACGTCCTGACTTTC

D: -
V: TRBV24-1
size: -
J: TRBJ2-1
CDR3: CATSDSRGSVEQFF
DNA: TGTGCCACCAGTGATTCGCGGGGATCGGTTGAGCAGTTCTTC

D: -
V: TRBV10-3
size: -
J: TRBJ2-7
CDR3: CAISPGGPPYEQYF
DNA: TGTGCCATCAGCCCAGGGGGGCCACCCTACGAGCAGTACTTC

D: TRBD2
V: TRBV9
size: -
J: TRBJ2-3
CDR3: CASSSGGRGSTDTQYF
DNA: TGTGCCAGCAGCTCGGGGGGTCGAGGAAGCACAGATACGCAGTATTTT

D: TRBD2
V: TRBV3-1/TRBV3-2
size: -
J: TRBJ2-7
CDR3: CASSPAPERLAGHSEQYF
DNA: TGTGCCAGCAGCCCCGCCCCAGAGAGACTAGCGGGACATAGCGAGCAGTACTTC

D: -
V: TRBV18
size: -
J: TRBJ2-3
CDR3: CASSGGRRHYTDTQYF
DNA: TGTGCCAGCTCAGGAGGCAGGAGACACTACACAGATACGCAGTATTTT

D: TRBD1
V: TRBV6-2/TRBV6-3
size: -
J: TRBJ1-2
CDR3: CASSLPAGQVDGGYTF
DNA: TGTGCCAGCAGTCTCCCGGCGGGACAGGTTGACGGTGGCTACACCTTC

D: TRBD1
V: TRBV6-5
size: -
J: TRBJ2-5
CDR3: CASTRNRGYQETQYF
DNA: TGTGCCAGCACTCGAAACAGGGGGTACCAAGAGACCCAGTACTTC

D: -
V: TRBV10-1
size: few
J: TRBJ2-1
CDR3: CASRPSGDTYNEQFF
DNA: TGCGCCAGCAGGCCGAGTGGGGACACCTACAATGAGCAGTTCTTC

D: TRBD1
V: TRBV7-6
size: -
J: TRBJ2-2
CDR3: CASSPRDRATGELFF
DNA: TGTGCCAGCAGCCCGCGGGACAGGGCCACCGGGGAGCTGTTTTTT